The table lists the clone carrying this T cell receptor beta chain with many counts. What it binds is unknown. Time point defined: patch test 3, about 24 weeks after DPC sensitization. Documented treatment: therapeutic diphenylcyclopropenone sensitization with weekly scalp DPC. Blood was collected ahead of every patch test applied. The data originate from a study of human T cells and chemical hapten exposure. Individual cDNA molecules in this library carried unique molecular identifiers. TCRdb reanalysed the RACE reads using MiXCR and keeps one entry per CDR3 protein. The sample includes more than 70,000 distinct CDR3 sequences, roughly 11% of them seen just once. Study-level results: Significantly more large CDR3 similarity clusters arose among expanded TCRs than among controls. The number of TCRs above 1 in 1000 frequency did not change after DPC sensitization.

This specimen consisted of whole blood, obtained in connection with sensitization to the hapten diphenylcyclopropenone (DPC). The clonotype originates from a woman in her twenties or thirties with alopecia areata. Some clones in this sample may be carry-over from other donors' samples.

The DNA of the CDR3 is TGTGCCAGCAGCCTCCAACTCGCCGAGACCCAGTACTTC. Translating gives CASSLQLAETQYF. J is TRBJ2-5 and V is TRBV7-6; D unresolved. This CDR3 has 13 amino acids. The ends were cut back, 5 bases at V and 5 bases at J, with 12 bases in the middle. The germline V gene has CDR1 SGHVS and CDR2 FNYEAQ.